This T cell receptor beta chain was observed in a study of T cells in Graves' hyperthyroidism and ophthalmopathy. The sample holds many counts of this clonotype. Its antigen is not known. Amplified TCR beta CDR3 regions derived from RNA transcripts. A first-round RT-PCR of the TCR CDR3 used the HTBI primer set. Each CDR3 protein gets one entry after TCRdb re-called the multiplex PCR reads with MiXCR. The data contain about 640,000 distinct CDR3 sequences, less than 25% of them singletons. Study-level results: A 13 V-J signature model discriminated ophthalmopathy versus stable hyperthyroidism.

Germline values: CDR1 DFQATT, CDR2 SNEGSKA (reference sequence). The V end was cut by 4 bases, the J end by 3 bases, with 15 bases between. CDR3 length: 14 amino acids. Material for sequencing was blood. The sequence was collected from a man aged 30 to 45 with Graves' ophthalmopathy. The rearrangement links TRBV20-1 to TRBJ2-5, with D possibly TRBD2 on 5 matching bases. CDR3 residues: CSATTWEPKETQYF. The CDR3 DNA follows: TGCAGTGCTACCACGTGGGAGCCTAAAGAGACCCAGTACTTC.